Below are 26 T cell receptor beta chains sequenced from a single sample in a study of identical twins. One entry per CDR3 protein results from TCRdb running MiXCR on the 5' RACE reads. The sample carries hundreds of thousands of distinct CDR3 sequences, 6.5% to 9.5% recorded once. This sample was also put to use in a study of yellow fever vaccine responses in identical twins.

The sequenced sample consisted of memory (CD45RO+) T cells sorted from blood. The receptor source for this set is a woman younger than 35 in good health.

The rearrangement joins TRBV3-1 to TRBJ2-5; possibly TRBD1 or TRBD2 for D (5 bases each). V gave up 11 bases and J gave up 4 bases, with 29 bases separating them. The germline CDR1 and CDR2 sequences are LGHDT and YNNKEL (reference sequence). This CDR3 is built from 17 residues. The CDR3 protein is CACCPLSGGSGRETQYF. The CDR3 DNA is TGTGCCTGCTGTCCCCTCAGTGGGGGATCGGGGCGAGAGACCCAGTACTTC.

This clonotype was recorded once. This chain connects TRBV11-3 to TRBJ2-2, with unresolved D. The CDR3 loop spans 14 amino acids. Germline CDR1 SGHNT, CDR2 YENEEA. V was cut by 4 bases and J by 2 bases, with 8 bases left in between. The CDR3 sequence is CASSWPENTGELFF. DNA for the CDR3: TGTGCCAGCAGCTGGCCCGAAAACACCGGGGAGCTGTTTTTT.

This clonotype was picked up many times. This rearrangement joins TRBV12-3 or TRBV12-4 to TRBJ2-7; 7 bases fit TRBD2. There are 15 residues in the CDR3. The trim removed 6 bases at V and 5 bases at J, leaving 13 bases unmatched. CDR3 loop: CASRPSGRESHEQYF. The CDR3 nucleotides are TGTGCCAGCAGACCCTCGGGGCGGGAGTCCCACGAGCAGTACTTC.

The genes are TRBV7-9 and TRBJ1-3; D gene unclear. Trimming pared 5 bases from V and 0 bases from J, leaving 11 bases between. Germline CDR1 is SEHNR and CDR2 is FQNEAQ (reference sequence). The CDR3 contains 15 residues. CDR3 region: CASSRRQNSGNTIYF. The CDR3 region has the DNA TGTGCCAGCAGCCGTCGCCAAAACTCTGGAAACACCATATATTTT.

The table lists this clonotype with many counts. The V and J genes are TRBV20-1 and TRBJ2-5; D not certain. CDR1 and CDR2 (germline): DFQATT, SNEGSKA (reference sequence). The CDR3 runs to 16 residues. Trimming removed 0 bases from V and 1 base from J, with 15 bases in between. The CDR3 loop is CSARDDGTPGQETQYF. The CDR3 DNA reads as TGCAGTGCTAGAGATGATGGAACCCCGGGCCAAGAGACCCAGTACTTC.

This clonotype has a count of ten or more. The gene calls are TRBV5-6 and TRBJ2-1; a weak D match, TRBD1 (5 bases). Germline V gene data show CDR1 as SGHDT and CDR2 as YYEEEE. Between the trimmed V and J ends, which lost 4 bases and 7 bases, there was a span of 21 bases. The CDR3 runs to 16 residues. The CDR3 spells CASSPWPGQMENEQFF. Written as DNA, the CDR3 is TGTGCCAGCAGCCCCTGGCCCGGACAAATGGAGAATGAGCAGTTCTTC.

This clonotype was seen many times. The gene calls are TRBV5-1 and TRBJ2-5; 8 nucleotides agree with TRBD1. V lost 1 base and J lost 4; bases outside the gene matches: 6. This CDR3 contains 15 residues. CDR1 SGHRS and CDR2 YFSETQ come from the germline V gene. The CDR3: CASSLTGGARETQYF. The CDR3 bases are TGCGCCAGCAGCTTGACAGGGGGAGCCAGAGAGACCCAGTACTTC.

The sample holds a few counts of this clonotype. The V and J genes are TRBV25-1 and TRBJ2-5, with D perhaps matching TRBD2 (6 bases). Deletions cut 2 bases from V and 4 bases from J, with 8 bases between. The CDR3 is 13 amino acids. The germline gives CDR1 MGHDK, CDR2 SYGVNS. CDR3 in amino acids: CASSEMGGETQYF. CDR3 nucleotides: TGTGCCAGCAGTGAAATGGGGGGAGAGACCCAGTACTTC.

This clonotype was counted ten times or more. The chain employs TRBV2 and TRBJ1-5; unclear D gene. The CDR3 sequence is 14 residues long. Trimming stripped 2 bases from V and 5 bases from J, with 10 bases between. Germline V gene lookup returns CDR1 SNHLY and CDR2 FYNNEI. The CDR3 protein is CASSEIDRDQPQHF. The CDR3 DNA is TGTGCCAGCAGTGAAATCGACCGAGATCAGCCCCAGCATTTT. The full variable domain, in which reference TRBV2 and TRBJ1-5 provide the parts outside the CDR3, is EPEVTQTPSHQVTQMGQEVILRCVPISNHLYFYWYRQILGQKVEFLVSFYNNEISEKSEIFDDQFSVERPDGSNFTLKIRSTKLEDSAMYFCASSEIDRDQPQHFGDGTRLSIL.

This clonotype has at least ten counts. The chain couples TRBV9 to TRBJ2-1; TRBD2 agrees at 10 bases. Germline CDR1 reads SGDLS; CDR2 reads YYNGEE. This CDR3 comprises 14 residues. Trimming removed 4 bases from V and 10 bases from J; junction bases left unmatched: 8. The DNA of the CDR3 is TGTGCCAGCAGCTTTGGGTTTAGCGGGGGGGAGCAGTTCTTC. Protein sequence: CASSFGFSGGEQFF.

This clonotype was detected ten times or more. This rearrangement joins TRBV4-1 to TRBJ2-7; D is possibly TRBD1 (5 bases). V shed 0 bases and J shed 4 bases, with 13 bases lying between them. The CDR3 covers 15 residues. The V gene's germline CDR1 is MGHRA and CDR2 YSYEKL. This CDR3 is CASSQDRSGAYEQYV. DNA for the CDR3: TGCGCCAGCAGCCAAGATCGCAGTGGGGCATACGAGCAGTACGTC.

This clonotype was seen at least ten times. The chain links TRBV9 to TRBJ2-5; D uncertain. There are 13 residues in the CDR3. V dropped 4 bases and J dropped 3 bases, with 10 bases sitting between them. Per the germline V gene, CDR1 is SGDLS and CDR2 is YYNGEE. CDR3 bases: TGTGCCAGCAGCCGGATCCCCAAAGAGACCCAGTACTTC. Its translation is CASSRIPKETQYF.

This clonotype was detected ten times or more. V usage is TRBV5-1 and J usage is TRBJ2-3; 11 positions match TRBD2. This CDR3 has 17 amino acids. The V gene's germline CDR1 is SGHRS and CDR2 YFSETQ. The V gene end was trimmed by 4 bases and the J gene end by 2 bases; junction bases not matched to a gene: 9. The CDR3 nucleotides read TGCGCCAGCAGCCTCCATACTAGCGGGGGCCCCACAGATACGCAGTATTTT. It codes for CASSLHTSGGPTDTQYF.

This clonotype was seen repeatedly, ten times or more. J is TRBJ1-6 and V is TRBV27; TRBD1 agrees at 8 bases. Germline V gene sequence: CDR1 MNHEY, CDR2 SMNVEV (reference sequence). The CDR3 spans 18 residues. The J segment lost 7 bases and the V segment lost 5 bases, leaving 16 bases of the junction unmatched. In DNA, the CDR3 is TGTGCCAGCAGTGGAGACAGGGGAGACCTAGGTTGGAATTCACCCCTCCACTTT. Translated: CASSGDRGDLGWNSPLHF.

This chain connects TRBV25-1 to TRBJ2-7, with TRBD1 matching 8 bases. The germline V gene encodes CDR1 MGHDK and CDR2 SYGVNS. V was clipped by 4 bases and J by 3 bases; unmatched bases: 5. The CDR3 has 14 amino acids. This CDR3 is CASSGRGQDYEQYF. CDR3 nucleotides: TGTGCCAGCAGTGGCAGGGGACAGGACTACGAGCAGTACTTC.

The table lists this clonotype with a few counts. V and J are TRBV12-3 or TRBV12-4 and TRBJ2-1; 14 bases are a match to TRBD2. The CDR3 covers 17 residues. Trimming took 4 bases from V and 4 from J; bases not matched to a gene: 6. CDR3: CASSSGLAGGLYNEQFF. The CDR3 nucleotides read TGTGCCAGCAGTTCCGGACTAGCGGGGGGTCTATACAATGAGCAGTTCTTC.

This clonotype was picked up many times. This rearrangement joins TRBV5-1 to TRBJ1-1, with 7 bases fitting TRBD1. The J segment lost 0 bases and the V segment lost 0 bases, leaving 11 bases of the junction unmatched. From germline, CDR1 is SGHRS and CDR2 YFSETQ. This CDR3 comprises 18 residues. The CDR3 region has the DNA TGCGCCAGCAGCTTGGGTCGACCTCAAGGACAGGTGAACACTGAAGCTTTCTTT. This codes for CASSLGRPQGQVNTEAFF.

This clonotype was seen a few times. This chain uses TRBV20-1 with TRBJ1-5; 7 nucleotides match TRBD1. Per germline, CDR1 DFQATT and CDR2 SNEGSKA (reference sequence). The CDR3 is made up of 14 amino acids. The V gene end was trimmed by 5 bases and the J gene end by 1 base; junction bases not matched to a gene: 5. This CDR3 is CSAAGQDSNQPQHF. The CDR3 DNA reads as TGCAGTGCTGCTGGACAGGACAGCAATCAGCCCCAGCATTTT.

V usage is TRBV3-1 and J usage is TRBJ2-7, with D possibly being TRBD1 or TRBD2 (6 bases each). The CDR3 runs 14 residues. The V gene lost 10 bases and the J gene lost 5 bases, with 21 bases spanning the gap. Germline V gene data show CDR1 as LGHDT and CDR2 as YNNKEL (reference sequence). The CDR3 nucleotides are TGTGCCACCAGAACCGGAAGGGGGGCCCACGAGCAGTACTTC. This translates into CATRTGRGAHEQYF.

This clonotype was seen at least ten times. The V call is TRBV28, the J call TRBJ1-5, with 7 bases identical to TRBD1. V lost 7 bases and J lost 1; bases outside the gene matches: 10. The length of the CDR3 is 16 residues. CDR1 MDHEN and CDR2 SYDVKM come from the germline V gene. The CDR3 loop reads CASTLGGGGSNQPQHF. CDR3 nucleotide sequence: TGTGCCAGCACCCTGGGAGGAGGGGGCAGCAATCAGCCCCAGCATTTT.

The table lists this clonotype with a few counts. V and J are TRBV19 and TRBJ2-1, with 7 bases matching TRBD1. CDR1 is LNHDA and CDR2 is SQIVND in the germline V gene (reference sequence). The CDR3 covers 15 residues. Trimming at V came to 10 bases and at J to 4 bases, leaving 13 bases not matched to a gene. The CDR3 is CATSRRQGIYNEQFF. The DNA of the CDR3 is TGTGCCACTTCACGCCGACAGGGAATTTACAATGAGCAGTTCTTC.

The CDR3 bases are TGCAGTGCTAGAGATCTCGAGGTCCTGTCCTACAATGAGCAGTTCTTC. It codes for CSARDLEVLSYNEQFF. The genes are TRBV20-1 and TRBJ2-1; no firm D call. The CDR3 has 16 residues. Deletions cut 0 bases from V and 1 base from J, with 13 bases between. Germline CDR1 reads DFQATT; CDR2 reads SNEGSKA (reference sequence).

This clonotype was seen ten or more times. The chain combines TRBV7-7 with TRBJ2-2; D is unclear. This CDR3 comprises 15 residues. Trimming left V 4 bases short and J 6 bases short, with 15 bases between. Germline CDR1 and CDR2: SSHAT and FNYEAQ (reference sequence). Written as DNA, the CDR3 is TGTGCCAGCAGCTCCCGAGTCATCCCGGCCGGGGAGCTGTTTTTT. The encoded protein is CASSSRVIPAGELFF.

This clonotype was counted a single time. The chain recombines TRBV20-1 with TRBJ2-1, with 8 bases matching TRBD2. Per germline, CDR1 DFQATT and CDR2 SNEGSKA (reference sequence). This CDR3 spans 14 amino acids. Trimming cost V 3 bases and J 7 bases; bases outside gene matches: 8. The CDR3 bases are TGCAGTGCTAGGTACAGCGGGAGAAAGAATGAGCAGTTCTTC. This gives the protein CSARYSGRKNEQFF.

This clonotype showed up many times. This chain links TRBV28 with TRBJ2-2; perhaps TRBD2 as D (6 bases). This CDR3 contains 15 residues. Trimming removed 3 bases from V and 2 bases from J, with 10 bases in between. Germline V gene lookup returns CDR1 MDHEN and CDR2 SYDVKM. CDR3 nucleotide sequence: TGTGCCAGCAGTTTGGGGGGTACTAACACCGGGGAGCTGTTTTTT. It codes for CASSLGGTNTGELFF.

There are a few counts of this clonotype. Here the CDR3 reads CASSLSMGGFAGELFF. Written as DNA, the CDR3 is TGTGCCAGCAGTTTATCGATGGGGGGCTTCGCCGGGGAGCTGTTTTTT. This chain joins TRBV27 and TRBJ2-2; D possibly matches TRBD1 or TRBD2 (6 bases each). Per germline, CDR1 MNHEY and CDR2 SMNVEV (reference sequence). Trimming shortened V by 0 bases and J by 6 bases, and 14 bases separated the two germline ends. CDR3 length: 16 residues.